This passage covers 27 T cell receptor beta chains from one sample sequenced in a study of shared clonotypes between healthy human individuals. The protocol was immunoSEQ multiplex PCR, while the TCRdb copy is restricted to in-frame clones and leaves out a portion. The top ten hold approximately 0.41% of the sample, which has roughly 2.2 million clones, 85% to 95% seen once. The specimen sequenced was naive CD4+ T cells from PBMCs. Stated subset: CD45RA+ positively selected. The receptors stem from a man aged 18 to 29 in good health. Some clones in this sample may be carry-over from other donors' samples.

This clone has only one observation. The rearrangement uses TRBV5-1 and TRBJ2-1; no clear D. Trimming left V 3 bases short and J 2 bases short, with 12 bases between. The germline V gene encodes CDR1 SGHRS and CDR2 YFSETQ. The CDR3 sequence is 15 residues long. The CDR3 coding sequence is TGCGCCAGCAGCTATGCTGGGGAAGCCTACAATGAGCAGTTCTTC. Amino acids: CASSYAGEAYNEQFF.

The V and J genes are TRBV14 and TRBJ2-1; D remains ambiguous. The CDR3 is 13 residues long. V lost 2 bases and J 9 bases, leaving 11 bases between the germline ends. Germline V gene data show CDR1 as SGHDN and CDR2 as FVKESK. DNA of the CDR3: TGTGCCAGCAGCCAACTCCCCACGGCTGAGCAGTTCTTC. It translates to CASSQLPTAEQFF.

The CDR3 bases are TGCGCCAGCAGCTTAACGACTAGCGTCTCCTACAATGAGCAGTTCTTC. This translates into CASSLTTSVSYNEQFF. The genes are TRBV5-1 and TRBJ2-1; TRBD2 matches 8 bases. V lost 2 bases, J lost 0 bases, and 4 bases stayed unmatched. CDR1 is SGHRS and CDR2 is YFSETQ in the germline V gene. The CDR3 loop spans 16 amino acids.

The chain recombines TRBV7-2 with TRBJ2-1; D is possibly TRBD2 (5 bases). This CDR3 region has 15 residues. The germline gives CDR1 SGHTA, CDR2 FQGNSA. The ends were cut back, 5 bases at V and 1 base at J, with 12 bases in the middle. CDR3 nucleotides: TGTGCCAGCAGCCCTACTTGGGAGTCCTACAATGAGCAGTTCTTC. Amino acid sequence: CASSPTWESYNEQFF.

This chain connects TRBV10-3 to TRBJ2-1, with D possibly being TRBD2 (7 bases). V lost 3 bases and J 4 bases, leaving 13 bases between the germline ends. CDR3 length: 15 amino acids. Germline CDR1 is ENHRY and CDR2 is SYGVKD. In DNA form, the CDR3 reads TGTGCCATCAGTGATGGGGGAGGGGGGTACAATGAGCAGTTCTTC. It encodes CAISDGGGGYNEQFF.

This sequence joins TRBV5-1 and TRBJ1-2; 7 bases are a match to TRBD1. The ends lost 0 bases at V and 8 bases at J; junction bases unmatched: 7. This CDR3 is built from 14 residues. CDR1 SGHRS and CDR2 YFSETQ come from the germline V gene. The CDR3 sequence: CASSLDRGPMGYTF. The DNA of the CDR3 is TGCGCCAGCAGCTTGGACAGGGGTCCGATGGGCTACACCTTC.

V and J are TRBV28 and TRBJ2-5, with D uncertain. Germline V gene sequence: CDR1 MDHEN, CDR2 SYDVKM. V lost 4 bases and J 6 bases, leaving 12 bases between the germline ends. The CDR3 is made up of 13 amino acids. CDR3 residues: CASSYQGRQTQYF. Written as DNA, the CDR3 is TGTGCCAGCAGTTACCAAGGGCGGCAGACCCAGTACTTC.

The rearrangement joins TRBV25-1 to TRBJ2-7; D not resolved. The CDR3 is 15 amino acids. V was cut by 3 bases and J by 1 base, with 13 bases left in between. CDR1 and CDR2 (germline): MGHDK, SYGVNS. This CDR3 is CASSDSHESSYEQYF. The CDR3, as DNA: TGTGCCAGCAGTGATTCCCACGAGTCTTCCTACGAGCAGTACTTC.

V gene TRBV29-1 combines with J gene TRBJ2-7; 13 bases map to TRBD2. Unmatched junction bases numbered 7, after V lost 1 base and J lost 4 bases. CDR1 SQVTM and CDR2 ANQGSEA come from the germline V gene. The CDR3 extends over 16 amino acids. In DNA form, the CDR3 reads TGCAGCGTTGAAGGACCGGGACTAGCGGGATTATACGAGCAGTACTTC. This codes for CSVEGPGLAGLYEQYF.

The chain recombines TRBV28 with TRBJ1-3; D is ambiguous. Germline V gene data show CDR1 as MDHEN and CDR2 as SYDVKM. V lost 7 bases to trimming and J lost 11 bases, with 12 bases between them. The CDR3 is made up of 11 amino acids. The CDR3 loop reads CASTRNTPIYF. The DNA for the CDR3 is TGTGCCAGCACTAGAAACACCCCCATATATTTT.

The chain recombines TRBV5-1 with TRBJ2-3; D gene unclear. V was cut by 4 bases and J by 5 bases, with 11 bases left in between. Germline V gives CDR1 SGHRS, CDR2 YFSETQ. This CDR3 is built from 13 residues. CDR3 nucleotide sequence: TGCGCCAGCAGCCCCAATGTAGTAGATACGCAGTATTTT. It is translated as CASSPNVVDTQYF.

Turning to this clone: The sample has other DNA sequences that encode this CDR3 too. The CDR3 nucleotides read TGCAGTGCTGTCGGAGAGACCCAGTACTTC. It yields the protein CSAVGETQYF. The V gene is TRBV20-1, the J gene TRBJ2-5; D gene unclear. The CDR3 has 10 amino acids. Germline CDR1 DFQATT, CDR2 SNEGSKA (reference sequence). The V gene lost 5 bases and the J gene lost 4 bases, with 5 bases spanning the gap.

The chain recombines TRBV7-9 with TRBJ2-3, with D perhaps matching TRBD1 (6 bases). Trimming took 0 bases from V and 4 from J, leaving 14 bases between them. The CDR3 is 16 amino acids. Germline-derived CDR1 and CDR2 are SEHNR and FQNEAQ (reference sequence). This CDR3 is CASSLALTTGPDTQYF. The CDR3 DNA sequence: TGTGCCAGCAGCTTAGCTTTGACGACAGGCCCAGATACGCAGTATTTT.

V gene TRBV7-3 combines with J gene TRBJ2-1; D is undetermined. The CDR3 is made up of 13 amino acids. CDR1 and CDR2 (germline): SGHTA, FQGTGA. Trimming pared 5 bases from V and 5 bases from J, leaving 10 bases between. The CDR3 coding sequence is TGTGCCAGCAGCCAAAGGCCCGACAATGAGCAGTTCTTC. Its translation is CASSQRPDNEQFF.

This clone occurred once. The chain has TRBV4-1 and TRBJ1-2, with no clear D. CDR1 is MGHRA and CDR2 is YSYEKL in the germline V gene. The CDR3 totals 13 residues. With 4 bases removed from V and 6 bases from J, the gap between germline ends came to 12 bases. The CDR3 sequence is CASSPTGFDGYTF. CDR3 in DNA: TGCGCCAGCAGCCCCACGGGGTTCGATGGCTACACCTTC.

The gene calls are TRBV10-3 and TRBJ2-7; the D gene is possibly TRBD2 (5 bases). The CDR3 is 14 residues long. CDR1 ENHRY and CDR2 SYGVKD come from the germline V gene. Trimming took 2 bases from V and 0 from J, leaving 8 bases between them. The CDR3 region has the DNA TGTGCCATCAGTGAGGACGGACTCTCCTACGAGCAGTACTTC. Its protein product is CAISEDGLSYEQYF.

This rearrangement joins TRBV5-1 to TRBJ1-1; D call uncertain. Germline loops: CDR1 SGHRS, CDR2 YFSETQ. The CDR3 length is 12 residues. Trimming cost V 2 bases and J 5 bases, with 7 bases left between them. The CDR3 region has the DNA TGCGCCAGCAGCTTCGTAGGAACTGAAGCTTTCTTT. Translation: CASSFVGTEAFF.

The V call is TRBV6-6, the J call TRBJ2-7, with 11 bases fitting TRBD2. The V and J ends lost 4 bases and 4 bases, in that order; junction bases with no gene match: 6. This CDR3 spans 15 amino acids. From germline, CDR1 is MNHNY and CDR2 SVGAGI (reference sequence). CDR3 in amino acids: CASSSPGTSGYEQYF. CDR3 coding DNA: TGTGCCAGCAGTTCCCCCGGGACTAGCGGTTACGAGCAGTACTTC.

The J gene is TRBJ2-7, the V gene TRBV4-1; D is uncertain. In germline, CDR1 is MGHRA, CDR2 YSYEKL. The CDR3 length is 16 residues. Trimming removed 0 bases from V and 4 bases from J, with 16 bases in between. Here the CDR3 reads CASSQDGTGRRYEQYF. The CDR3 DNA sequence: TGCGCCAGCAGCCAAGATGGTACTGGAAGACGGTACGAGCAGTACTTC.

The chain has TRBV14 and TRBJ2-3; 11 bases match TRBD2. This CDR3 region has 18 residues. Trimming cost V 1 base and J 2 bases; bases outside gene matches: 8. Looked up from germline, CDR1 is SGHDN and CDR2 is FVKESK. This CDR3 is CASSQGYGTSGFTDTQYF. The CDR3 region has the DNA TGTGCCAGCAGCCAAGGATACGGGACTAGCGGCTTCACAGATACGCAGTATTTT.

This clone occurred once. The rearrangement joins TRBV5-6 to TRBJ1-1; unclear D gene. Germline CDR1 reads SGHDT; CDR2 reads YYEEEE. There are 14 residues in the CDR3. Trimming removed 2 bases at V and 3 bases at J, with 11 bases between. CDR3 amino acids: CASSFRDTYTEAFF. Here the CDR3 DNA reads TGTGCCAGCAGCTTCCGGGATACCTACACTGAAGCTTTCTTT.

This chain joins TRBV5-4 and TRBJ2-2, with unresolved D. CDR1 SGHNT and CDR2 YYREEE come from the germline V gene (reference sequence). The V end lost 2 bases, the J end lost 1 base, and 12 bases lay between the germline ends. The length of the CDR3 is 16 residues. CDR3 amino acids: CASSFGLDRNTGELFF. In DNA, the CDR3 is TGTGCCAGCAGCTTCGGGCTAGATCGGAACACCGGGGAGCTGTTTTTT.

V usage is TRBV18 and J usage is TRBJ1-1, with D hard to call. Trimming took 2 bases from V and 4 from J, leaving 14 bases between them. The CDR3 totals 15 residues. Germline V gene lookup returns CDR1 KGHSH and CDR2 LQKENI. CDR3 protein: CASSPGEGGITEAFF. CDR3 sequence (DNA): TGTGCCAGCTCACCAGGGGAGGGAGGGATCACTGAAGCTTTCTTT.

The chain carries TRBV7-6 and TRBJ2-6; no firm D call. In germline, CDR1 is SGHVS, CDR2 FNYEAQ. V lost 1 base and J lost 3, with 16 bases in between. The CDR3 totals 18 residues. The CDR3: CASSLEVKTKGGANVLTF. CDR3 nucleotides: TGTGCCAGCAGCTTAGAGGTGAAGACGAAGGGTGGGGCCAACGTCCTGACTTTC.

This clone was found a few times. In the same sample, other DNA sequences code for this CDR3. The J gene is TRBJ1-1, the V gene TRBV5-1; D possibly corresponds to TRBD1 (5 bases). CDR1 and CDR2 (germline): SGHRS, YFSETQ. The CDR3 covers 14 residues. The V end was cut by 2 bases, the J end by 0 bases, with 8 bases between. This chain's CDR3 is CASSLDRLNTEAFF. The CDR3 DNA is TGCGCCAGCAGCTTAGACAGATTGAACACTGAAGCTTTCTTT.

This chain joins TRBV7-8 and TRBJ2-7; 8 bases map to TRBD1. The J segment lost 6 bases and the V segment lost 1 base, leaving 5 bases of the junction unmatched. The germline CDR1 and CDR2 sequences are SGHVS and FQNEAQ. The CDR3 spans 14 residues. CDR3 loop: CASSLGTGKGEQYF. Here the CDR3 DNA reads TGTGCCAGCAGCTTAGGGACAGGGAAGGGCGAGCAGTACTTC.

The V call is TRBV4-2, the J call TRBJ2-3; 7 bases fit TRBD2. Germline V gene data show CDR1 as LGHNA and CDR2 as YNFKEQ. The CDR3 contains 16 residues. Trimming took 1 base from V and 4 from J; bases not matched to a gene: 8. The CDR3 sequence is CASSQVSRERADTQYF. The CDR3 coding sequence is TGTGCCAGCAGCCAAGTTTCGCGGGAGAGGGCAGATACGCAGTATTTT.